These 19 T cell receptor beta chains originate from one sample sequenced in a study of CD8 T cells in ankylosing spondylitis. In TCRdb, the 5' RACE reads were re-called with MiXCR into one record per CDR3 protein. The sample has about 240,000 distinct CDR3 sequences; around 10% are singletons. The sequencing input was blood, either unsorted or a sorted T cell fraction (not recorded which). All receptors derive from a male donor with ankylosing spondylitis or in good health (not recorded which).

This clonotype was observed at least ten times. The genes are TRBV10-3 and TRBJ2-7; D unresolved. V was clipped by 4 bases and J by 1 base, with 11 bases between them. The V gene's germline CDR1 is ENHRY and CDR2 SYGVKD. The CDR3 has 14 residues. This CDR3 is CAISGTGSSYEQYF. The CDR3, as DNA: TGTGCCATCAGTGGAACCGGGTCGTCCTACGAGCAGTACTTC.

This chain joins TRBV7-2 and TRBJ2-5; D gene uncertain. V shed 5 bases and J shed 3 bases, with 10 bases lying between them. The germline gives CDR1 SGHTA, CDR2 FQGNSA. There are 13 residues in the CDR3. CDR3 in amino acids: CASSRRREETQYF. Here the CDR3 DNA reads TGTGCCAGCAGCCGCCGACGGGAAGAGACCCAGTACTTC.

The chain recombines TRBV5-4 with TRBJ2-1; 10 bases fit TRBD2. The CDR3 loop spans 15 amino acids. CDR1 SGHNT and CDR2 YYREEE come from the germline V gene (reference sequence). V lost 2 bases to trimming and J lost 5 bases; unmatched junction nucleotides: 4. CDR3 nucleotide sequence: TGTGCCAGCAGCTTTAGCGGGAGGTTCAACAATGAGCAGTTCTTC. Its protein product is CASSFSGRFNNEQFF. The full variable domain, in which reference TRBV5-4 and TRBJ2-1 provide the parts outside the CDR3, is ETGVTQSPTHLIKTRGQQVTLRCSSQSGHNTVSWYQQALGQGPQFIFQYYREEENGRGNFPPRFSGLQFPNYSSELNVNALELDDSALYLCASSFSGRFNNEQFFGPGTRLTVL.

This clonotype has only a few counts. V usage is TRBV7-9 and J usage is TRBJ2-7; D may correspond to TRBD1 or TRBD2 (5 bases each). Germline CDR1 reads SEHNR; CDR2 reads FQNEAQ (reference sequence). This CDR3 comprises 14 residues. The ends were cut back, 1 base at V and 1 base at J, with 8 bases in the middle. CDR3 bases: TGTGCCAGCAGCTTAGTTGGGGGTTCCTACGAGCAGTACTTC. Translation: CASSLVGGSYEQYF.

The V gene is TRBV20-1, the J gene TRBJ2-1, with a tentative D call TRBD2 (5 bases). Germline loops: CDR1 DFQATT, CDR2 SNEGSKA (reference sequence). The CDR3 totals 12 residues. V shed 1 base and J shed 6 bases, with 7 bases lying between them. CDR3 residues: CSARGGSNEQFF. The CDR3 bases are TGCAGTGCTAGAGGAGGGAGCAATGAGCAGTTCTTC.

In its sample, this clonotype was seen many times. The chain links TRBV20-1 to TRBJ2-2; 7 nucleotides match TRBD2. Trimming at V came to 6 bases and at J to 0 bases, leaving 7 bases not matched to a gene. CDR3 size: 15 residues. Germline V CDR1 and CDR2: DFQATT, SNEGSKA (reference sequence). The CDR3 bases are TGCAGTGCCCGTGGCGGGACTACGAACACCGGGGAGCTGTTTTTT. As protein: CSARGGTTNTGELFF.

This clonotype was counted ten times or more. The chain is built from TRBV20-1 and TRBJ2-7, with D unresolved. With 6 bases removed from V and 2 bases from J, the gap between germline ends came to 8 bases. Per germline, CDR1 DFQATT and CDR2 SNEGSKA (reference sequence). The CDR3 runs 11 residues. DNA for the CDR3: TGCAGTGCCGCCGAACCCTACGAGCAGTACTTC. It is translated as CSAAEPYEQYF.

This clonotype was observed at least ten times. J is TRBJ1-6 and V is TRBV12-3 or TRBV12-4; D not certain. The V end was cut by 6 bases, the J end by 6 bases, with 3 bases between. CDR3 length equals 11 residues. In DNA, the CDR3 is TGTGCCAGCAGCTTTAATTCACCCCTCCACTTT. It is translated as CASSFNSPLHF.

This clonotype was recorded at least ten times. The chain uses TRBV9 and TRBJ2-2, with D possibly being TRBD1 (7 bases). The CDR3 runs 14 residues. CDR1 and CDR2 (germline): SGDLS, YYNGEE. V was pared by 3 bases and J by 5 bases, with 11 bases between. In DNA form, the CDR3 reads TGTGCCAGCAGCGCAGGGGGGCAGACCGGGGAGCTGTTTTTT. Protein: CASSAGGQTGELFF.

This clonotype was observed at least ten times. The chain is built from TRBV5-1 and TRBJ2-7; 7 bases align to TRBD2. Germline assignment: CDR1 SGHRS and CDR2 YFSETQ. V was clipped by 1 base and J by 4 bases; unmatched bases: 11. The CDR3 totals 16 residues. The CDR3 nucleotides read TGCGCCAGCAGCTTGTCGGTAGCGGGTTTGATGTACGAGCAGTACTTC. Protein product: CASSLSVAGLMYEQYF.

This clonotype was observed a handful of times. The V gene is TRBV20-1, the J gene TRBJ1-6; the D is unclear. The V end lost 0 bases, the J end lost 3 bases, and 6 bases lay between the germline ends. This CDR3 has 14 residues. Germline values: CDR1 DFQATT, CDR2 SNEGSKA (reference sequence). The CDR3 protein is CSAREAIYNSPLHF. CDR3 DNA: TGCAGTGCTAGAGAGGCGATCTATAATTCACCCCTCCACTTT.

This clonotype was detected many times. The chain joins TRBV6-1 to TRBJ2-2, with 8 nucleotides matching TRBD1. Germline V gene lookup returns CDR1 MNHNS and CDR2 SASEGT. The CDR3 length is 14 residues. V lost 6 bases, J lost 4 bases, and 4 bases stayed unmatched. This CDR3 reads CASRIQGVTGELFF. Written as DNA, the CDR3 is TGTGCCAGCAGAATACAGGGGGTCACCGGGGAGCTGTTTTTT.

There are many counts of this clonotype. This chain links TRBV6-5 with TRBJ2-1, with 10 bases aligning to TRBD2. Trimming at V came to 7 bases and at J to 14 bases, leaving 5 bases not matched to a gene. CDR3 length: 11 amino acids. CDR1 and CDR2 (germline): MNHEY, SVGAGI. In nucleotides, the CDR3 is TGTGCCAGCAAAGCGGGAGGGTATGAGTTCTTC. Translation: CASKAGGYEFF.

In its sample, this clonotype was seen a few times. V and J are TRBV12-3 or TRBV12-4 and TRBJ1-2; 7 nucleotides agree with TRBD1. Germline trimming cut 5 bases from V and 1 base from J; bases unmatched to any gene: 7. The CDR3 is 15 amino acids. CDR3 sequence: CASSPPGQINYGYTF. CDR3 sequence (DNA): TGTGCCAGCAGTCCCCCGGGACAGATTAACTATGGCTACACCTTC.

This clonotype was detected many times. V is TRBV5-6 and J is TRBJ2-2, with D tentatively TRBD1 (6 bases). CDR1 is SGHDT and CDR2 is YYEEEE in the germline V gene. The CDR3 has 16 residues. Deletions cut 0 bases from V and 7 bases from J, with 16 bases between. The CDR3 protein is CASSLVRGRGGGELFF. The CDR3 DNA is TGTGCCAGCAGCTTGGTCAGGGGCCGAGGTGGCGGGGAGCTGTTTTTT.

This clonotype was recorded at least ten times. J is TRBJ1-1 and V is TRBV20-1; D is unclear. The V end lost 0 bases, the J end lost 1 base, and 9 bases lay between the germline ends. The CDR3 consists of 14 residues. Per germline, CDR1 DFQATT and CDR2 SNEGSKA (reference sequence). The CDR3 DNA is TGCAGTGCTAGAGATGTCTACAAGAACACTGAAGCTTTCTTT. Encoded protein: CSARDVYKNTEAFF.

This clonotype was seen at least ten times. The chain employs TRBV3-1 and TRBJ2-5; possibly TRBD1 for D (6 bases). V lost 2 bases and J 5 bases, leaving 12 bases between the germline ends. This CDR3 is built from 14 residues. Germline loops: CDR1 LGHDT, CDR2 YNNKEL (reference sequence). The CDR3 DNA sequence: TGTGCCAGCAGCCAAATGACAGGATCGGAGACCCAGTACTTC. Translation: CASSQMTGSETQYF.

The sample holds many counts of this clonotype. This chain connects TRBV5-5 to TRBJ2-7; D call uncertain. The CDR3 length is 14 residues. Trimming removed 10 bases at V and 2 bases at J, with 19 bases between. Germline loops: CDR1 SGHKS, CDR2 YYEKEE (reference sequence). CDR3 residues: CAALIADGAYEQYF. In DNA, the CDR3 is TGTGCCGCCCTTATCGCGGATGGGGCCTACGAGCAGTACTTC. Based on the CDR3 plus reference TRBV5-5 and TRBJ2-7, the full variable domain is DAGVTQSPTHLIKTRGQQVTLRCSPISGHKSVSWYQQVLGQGPQFIFQYYEKEERGRGNFPDRFSARQFPNYSSELNVNALLLGDSALYLCAALIADGAYEQYFGPGTRLTVT.

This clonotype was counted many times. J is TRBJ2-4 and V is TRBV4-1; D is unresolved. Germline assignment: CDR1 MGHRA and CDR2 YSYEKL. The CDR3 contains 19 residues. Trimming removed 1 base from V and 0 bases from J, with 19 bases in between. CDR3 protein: CASSQGTGRWAEAKNIQYF. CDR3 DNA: TGCGCCAGCAGCCAAGGAACGGGTCGGTGGGCAGAAGCCAAAAACATTCAGTACTTC.